Included here is one T cell receptor beta chain sequence, with context. Antigen specificity is unknown. Each TRB cDNA library was prepared by 5' RACE (with UMI labels). TCRdb re-analyzed the 5' RACE reads; it lists each CDR3 protein once, without DNA. In total, the table holds over 50,000 distinct CDR3 sequences. CDR1 DFQATT and CDR2 SNEGSKA come from the germline V gene (reference sequence). The CDR3 has 15 amino acids. This sample stems from a study of CXCR3-negative and CXCR3-positive naive CD8 T cells. Overall study findings and caveats: Diversity ran similarly high across both naive subsets but far lower in memory CD8+ cells. Greater hydrophobicity was found in TRB CDR3s of CXCR3-positive naive cells than of CXCR3-negative naive cells.

The sequencing input was naive CXCR3+ CD8+ T cells from blood. The subset here: CD45RO-CCR7+CD27+CD95- naive CD8+ T cells expressing CXCR3 (TNR3+). This TCR was sampled from a human donor in good health. Some clones in this sample may be carry-over from other donors' samples. The chain uses TRBV20-1 and TRBJ2-1. Here the CDR3 reads CSARARGDSYNEQFF.